This TCR beta chain was documented in a study of blood T cell repertoires in COVID-19. This clone was counted once. CDR1 and CDR2 from the germline V gene are SGHDN and FVKESK. V gave up 1 base and J gave up 8 bases, with 12 bases separating them. The CDR3 is 15 residues long. In the authors' methods: Reference gene primer amplification gave nucleated cell count estimates. TCRdb's table, derived via immunoSEQ multiplex PCR, lists solely in-frame clones and lacks some. That table is the source of V, J and clone size, and D and trimming were worked out from the DNA. The sample consists of about 64,000 clones, approximately 90% of them appearing once.

The chain recombines TRBV14 with TRBJ1-6; perhaps TRBD1 as D (5 bases). The specimen sequenced was peripheral blood. The TCR originated in a man in his 70s with acute or convalescent COVID-19. The CDR3 sequence is CASSQGQTNYSPLHF. DNA of the CDR3: TGTGCCAGCAGCCAAGGACAGACCAACTATTCACCCCTCCACTTT.